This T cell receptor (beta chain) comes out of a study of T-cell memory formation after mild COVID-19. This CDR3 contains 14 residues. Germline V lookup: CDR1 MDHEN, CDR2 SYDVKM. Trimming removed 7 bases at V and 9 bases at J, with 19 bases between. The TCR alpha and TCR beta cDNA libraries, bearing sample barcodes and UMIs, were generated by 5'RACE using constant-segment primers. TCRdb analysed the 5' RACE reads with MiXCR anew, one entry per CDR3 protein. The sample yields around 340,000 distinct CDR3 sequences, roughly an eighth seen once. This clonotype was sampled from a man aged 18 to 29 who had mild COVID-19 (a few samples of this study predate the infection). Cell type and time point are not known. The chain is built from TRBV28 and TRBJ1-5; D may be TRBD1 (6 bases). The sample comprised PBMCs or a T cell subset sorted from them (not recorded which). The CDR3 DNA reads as TGTGCCAGCAAAGGCCCAGGGGACCTTGGGCCCCAGCATTTT. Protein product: CASKGPGDLGPQHF.